Listed here are 15 T cell receptor beta chains from one sample, sequenced in a study of T-cell memory formation after mild COVID-19. One entry per CDR3 protein results from TCRdb running MiXCR on the 5' RACE reads. This sample has 100,000 to 130,000 distinct CDR3 sequences, with roughly 14% found just once. The source material was PBMCs or a T cell subset sorted from them (not recorded which). The receptors originated from a man aged 18 to 29 who had mild COVID-19 (a few samples of this study predate the infection). Cell type and time point are not known.

This clonotype was found a few times. The chain is built from TRBV29-1 and TRBJ1-2; unclear D gene. V was trimmed by 2 bases and J by 4 bases, leaving 11 bases between them. In germline, CDR1 is SQVTM, CDR2 ANQGSEA. This CDR3 comprises 13 residues. CDR3 region: CSVETDESYGYTF. The CDR3 DNA reads as TGCAGCGTTGAAACTGACGAAAGCTATGGCTACACCTTC.

This clonotype has a count of ten or more. The chain uses TRBV10-3 and TRBJ2-3; TRBD2 agrees at 13 bases. Germline trimming cut 10 bases from V and 3 bases from J; bases unmatched to any gene: 4. The germline V gene encodes CDR1 ENHRY and CDR2 SYGVKD. The CDR3 has 14 residues. This CDR3 reads CATRTSGGTDTQYF. CDR3 in DNA: TGTGCCACGCGGACTAGCGGGGGAACAGATACGCAGTATTTT.

This clonotype occurred many times. The rearrangement uses TRBV6-1 and TRBJ1-1; D gene unclear. V gave up 5 bases and J gave up 5 bases, with 3 bases separating them. This CDR3 region has 10 residues. Per the germline V gene, CDR1 is MNHNS and CDR2 is SASEGT. The chain's CDR3 is CASSSTEAFF. The CDR3 DNA sequence: TGTGCCAGCAGTAGTACTGAAGCTTTCTTT.

The gene calls are TRBV10-3 and TRBJ1-1; D gene uncertain. Germline values: CDR1 ENHRY, CDR2 SYGVKD. The V end was cut by 6 bases, the J end by 0 bases, with 8 bases between. This CDR3 spans 13 amino acids. CDR3: CAIRPGVNTEAFF. CDR3 nucleotides: TGTGCCATCAGACCCGGGGTGAACACTGAAGCTTTCTTT.

This clonotype was detected ten times or more. The CDR3 loop reads CSAEQGAGDTQYF. In DNA, the CDR3 is TGCAGTGCGGAACAGGGGGCGGGAGATACGCAGTATTTT. V and J are TRBV20-1 and TRBJ2-3; 9 bases map to TRBD1. V shed 6 bases and J 5 bases; nucleotides not matched to a gene: 6. CDR3 length equals 13 residues. The germline gives CDR1 DFQATT, CDR2 SNEGSKA (reference sequence).

This clonotype turned up a few times. The chain employs TRBV29-1 and TRBJ2-5; 9 nucleotides agree with TRBD1. After removal of 2 bases from V and 4 bases from J, the junction contained 11 bases not matched to a gene. The CDR3 loop spans 16 amino acids. The germline V gene encodes CDR1 SQVTM and CDR2 ANQGSEA. The CDR3 protein is CSVEILGQGGRETQYF. DNA for the CDR3: TGCAGCGTTGAAATCTTGGGACAGGGAGGGCGAGAGACCCAGTACTTC. Variable domain in full (rest from reference TRBV29-1 and TRBJ2-5): SAVISQKPSRDICQRGTSLTIQCQVDSQVTMMFWYRQQPGQSLTLIATANQGSEATYESGFVIDKFPISRPNLTFSTLTVSNMSPEDSSIYLCSVEILGQGGRETQYFGPGTRLLVL.

The rearrangement joins TRBV5-1 to TRBJ2-2, with TRBD1 identical over 10 bases. Per germline, CDR1 SGHRS and CDR2 YFSETQ. Trimming removed 0 bases from V and 2 bases from J; junction bases left unmatched: 1. This CDR3 contains 16 residues. The CDR3 sequence is CASSLGQGANTGELFF. DNA of the CDR3: TGCGCCAGCAGCTTGGGACAGGGGGCTAACACCGGGGAGCTGTTTTTT.

The genes are TRBV4-1 and TRBJ2-7; D not certain. Germline CDR1 is MGHRA and CDR2 is YSYEKL. CDR3 length: 15 residues. Trimming stripped 2 bases from V and 3 bases from J, with 14 bases between. Here the CDR3 DNA reads TGCGCCAGCAGCCAACTTCCCGAGAGCGACTACGAGCAGTACTTC. It codes for CASSQLPESDYEQYF.

Note on this clonotype: One end of the junction is discordant with germline, which a read error may explain. The J gene is TRBJ2-5, the V gene TRBV30; D might be TRBD1 (7 bases). This CDR3 has 12 amino acids. Germline V CDR1 and CDR2: GTSNPN, SVGIG (reference sequence). The CDR3 DNA reads as TGCACCATCCGACAGGGACTGGAGACCCAGTACTTC. Encoded protein: CTIRQGLETQYF.

The CDR3 here is CASSPDRGSRNEQFF. Written as DNA, the CDR3 is TGTGCCAGCAGTCCGGACAGGGGGTCACGGAATGAGCAGTTCTTC. The gene calls are TRBV12-3 or TRBV12-4 and TRBJ2-1; 10 bases agree with TRBD1. This CDR3 spans 15 amino acids. V shed 5 bases, J shed 7 bases, and the junction held 8 bases outside the gene matches.

This chain connects TRBV12-3 or TRBV12-4 to TRBJ2-3; tentatively, D is TRBD1 or TRBD2 (5 bases each). V lost 7 bases and J 5 bases, leaving 16 bases between the germline ends. The CDR3 length is 14 residues. The DNA of the CDR3 is TGTGCCAGCACTCTCGGGGCAGCCCAAGATACGCAGTATTTT. This sequence encodes CASTLGAAQDTQYF.

This clonotype was seen at least ten times. At one boundary the junction diverges from the germline segment, which might be a read error. The chain combines TRBV6-1 with TRBJ2-5, with TRBD1 identical over 7 bases. This CDR3 contains 16 residues. CDR1 and CDR2 from the germline V gene are MNHNS and SASEGT. CDR3: CASSDLLRGSDDRVNF. CDR3 DNA sequence: TGTGCCAGCAGTGATTTGCTGAGAGGCTCCGATGACAGGGTTAACTTC.

This clonotype was seen a few times. J is TRBJ2-2 and V is TRBV6-5; 7 bases map to TRBD2. Unmatched junction bases numbered 2, after V lost 0 bases and J lost 1 base. CDR1 is MNHEY and CDR2 is SVGAGI in the germline V gene. The CDR3 length is 16 residues. CDR3 loop: CASSYSTGGNTGELFF. Here the CDR3 DNA reads TGTGCCAGCAGTTACTCGACGGGGGGGAACACCGGGGAGCTGTTTTTT.

This clonotype was seen a handful of times. This chain links TRBV10-3 with TRBJ2-3, with a possible D match to TRBD1 (6 bases). The CDR3 length is 17 residues. V lost 10 bases and J lost 0, with 23 bases in between. CDR1 is ENHRY, CDR2 SYGVKD, per germline. CDR3 sequence: CATHPDRLNPSTDTQYF. Written as DNA, the CDR3 is TGTGCCACCCACCCAGACAGGCTTAATCCGAGCACAGATACGCAGTATTTT.

This clonotype was counted only a few times. J is TRBJ2-3 and V is TRBV9, with D perhaps matching TRBD1 or TRBD2 (5 bases each). This CDR3 is 15 amino acids long. In germline, CDR1 is SGDLS, CDR2 YYNGEE. The V and J ends lost 4 bases and 3 bases respectively, with 15 bases between them. DNA of the CDR3: TGTGCCAGCAGCTTTGCCGGGACGGGGACAGATACGCAGTATTTT. Protein: CASSFAGTGTDTQYF.